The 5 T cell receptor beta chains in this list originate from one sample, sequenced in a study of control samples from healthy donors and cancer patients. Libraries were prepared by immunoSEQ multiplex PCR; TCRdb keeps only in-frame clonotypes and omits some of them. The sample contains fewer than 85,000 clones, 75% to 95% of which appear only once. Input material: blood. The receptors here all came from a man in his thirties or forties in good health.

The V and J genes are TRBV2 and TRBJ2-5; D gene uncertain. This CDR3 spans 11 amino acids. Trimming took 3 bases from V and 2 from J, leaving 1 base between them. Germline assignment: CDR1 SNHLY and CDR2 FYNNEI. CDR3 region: CASSEQETQYF. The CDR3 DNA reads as TGTGCCAGCAGTGAGCAAGAGACCCAGTACTTC. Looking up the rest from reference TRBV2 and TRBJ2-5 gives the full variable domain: EPEVTQTPSHQVTQMGQEVILRCVPISNHLYFYWYRQILGQKVEFLVSFYNNEISEKSEIFDDQFSVERPDGSNFTLKIRSTKLEDSAMYFCASSEQETQYFGPGTRLLVL.

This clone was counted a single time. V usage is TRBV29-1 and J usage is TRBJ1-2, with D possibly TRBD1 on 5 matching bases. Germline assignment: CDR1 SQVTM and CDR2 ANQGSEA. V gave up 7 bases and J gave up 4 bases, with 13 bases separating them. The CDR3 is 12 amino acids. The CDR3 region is CSAGTETYGYTF. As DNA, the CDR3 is TGCAGCGCCGGGACGGAGACCTATGGCTACACCTTC.

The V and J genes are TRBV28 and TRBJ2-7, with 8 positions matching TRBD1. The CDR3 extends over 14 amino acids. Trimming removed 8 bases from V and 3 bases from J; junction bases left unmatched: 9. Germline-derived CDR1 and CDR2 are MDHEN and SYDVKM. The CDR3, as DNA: TGTGCCAGCGGAGACAGGGGTAATATCTACGAGCAGTACTTC. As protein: CASGDRGNIYEQYF. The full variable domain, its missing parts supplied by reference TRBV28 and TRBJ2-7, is DVKVTQSSRYLVKRTGEKVFLECVQDMDHENMFWYRQDPGLGLRLIYFSYDVKMKEKGDIPEGYSVSREKKERFSLILESASTNQTSMYLCASGDRGNIYEQYFGPGTRLTVT.

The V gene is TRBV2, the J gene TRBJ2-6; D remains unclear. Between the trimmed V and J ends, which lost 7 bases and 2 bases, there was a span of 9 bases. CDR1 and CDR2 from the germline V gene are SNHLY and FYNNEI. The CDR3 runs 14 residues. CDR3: CASKLSPGANVLTF. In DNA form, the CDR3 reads TGTGCCAGCAAGCTAAGCCCTGGGGCCAACGTCCTGACTTTC.

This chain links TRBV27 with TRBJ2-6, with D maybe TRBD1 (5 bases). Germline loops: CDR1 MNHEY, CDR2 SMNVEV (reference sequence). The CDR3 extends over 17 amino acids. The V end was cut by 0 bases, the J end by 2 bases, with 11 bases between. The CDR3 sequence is CASSLSTGHAGANVLTF. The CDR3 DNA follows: TGTGCCAGCAGTTTATCGACCGGACACGCTGGGGCCAACGTCCTGACTTTC.